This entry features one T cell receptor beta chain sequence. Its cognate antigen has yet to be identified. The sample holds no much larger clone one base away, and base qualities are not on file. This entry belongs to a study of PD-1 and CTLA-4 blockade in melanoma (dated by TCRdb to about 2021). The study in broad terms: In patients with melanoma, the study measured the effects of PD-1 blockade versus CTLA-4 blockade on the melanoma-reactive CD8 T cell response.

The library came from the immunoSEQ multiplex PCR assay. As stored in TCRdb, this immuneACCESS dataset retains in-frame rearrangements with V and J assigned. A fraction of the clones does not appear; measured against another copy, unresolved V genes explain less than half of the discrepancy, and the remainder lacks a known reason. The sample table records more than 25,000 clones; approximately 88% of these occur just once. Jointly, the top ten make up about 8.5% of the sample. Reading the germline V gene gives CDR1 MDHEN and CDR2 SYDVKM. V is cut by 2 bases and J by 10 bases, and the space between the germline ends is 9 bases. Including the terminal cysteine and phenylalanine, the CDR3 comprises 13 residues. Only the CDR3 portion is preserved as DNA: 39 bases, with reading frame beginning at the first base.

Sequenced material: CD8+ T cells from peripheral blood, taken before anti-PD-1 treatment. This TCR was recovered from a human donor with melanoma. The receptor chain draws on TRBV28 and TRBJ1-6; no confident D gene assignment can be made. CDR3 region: CASSLSGGSPLHF. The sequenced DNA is TGTGCCAGCAGTTTAAGCGGAGGGTCACCCCTCCACTTT.